The clone carrying this T cell receptor beta chain turned up a few times. These data come from a study of blood T cell repertoires in COVID-19. Across the study: Acute and convalescent COVID-19 samples came from the United States, Italy and Spain.

From germline, CDR1 is KGHDR and CDR2 SFDVKD. The CDR3 covers 17 residues. The V end was cut by 1 base, the J end by 3 bases, with 17 bases between. Per the study methods: By means of reference gene primer amplification, nucleated cell counts were estimated. Libraries were prepared by immunoSEQ multiplex PCR; TCRdb keeps only in-frame clonotypes and omits some of them. The V and J calls and clone size come from that table; D and trimming were worked out from the DNA. The sample holds a few hundred thousand clones, about 78% seen once. Sequenced material: peripheral blood. V usage is TRBV24-1 and J usage is TRBJ2-5; D might be TRBD2 (5 bases). The source is a woman in her seventies with acute or convalescent COVID-19. The CDR3 here is CATSDFWGSEGKETQYF. For the CDR3, the DNA is TGTGCCACCAGTGATTTCTGGGGTTCCGAGGGAAAAGAGACCCAGTACTTC.